This T cell receptor (beta chain) was observed in a study of T cell responses to AZD1222 COVID-19 vaccine. Study-wide results and caveats: Across spike, vaccine-associated CD4 TCRs were found, dominant at 160-218 and 743-854. Spike-specific TCR breadth and depth both grew after two AZD1222 doses. Females made up more of the donors, who were largely white British, and clonal diversity may have come out too low. The peak T cell response came first, and repertoires were sampled only after it.

Concerning this clone: Its cognate antigen is unknown.

The V and J ends lost 2 bases and 9 bases respectively, with 6 bases between them. Germline V gives CDR1 SGHDT, CDR2 YYEEEE. This CDR3 is built from 11 residues. Some clones are missing from TCRdb's copy, which holds only in-frame ones; the method was immunoSEQ multiplex PCR. The sample holds some 170,000 clones, 85% to 90% seen once. The receptor's source is an adult who received the MenACWY meningococcal vaccine as a control. This chain joins TRBV5-6 and TRBJ2-1, with a tentative D call TRBD2 (6 bases). The specimen comprised peripheral blood, sampled 28 days after the second dose of the MenACWY control vaccine. The CDR3 DNA reads as TGTGCCAGCAGCTTAGCGGGTGAGCAGTTCTTC. Its translation: CASSLAGEQFF.